These 14 T cell receptor beta chains were all obtained from the same sample, sequenced in a study of control samples from healthy donors and cancer patients. Profiling relied on immunoSEQ multiplex PCR, and the TCRdb table lists in-frame clones only, not all of them. Found here are 150,000 to 200,000 clones, over 85% of them singletons; the top ten hold roughly 1.5%. The sample comprised blood. All receptors derive from a young man in good health.

This rearrangement joins TRBV29-1 to TRBJ2-5; possibly TRBD1 or TRBD2 for D (5 bases each). The length of the CDR3 is 12 residues. From germline, CDR1 is SQVTM and CDR2 ANQGSEA. Trimming cost V 4 bases and J 5 bases, with 11 bases left between them. In nucleotides, the CDR3 is TGCAGCGTTGTACGGGGCTGGGAGACCCAGTACTTC. As protein: CSVVRGWETQYF. Based on the CDR3 plus reference TRBV29-1 and TRBJ2-5, the full variable domain is SAVISQKPSRDICQRGTSLTIQCQVDSQVTMMFWYRQQPGQSLTLIATANQGSEATYESGFVIDKFPISRPNLTFSTLTVSNMSPEDSSIYLCSVVRGWETQYFGPGTRLLVL.

The rearrangement uses TRBV28 and TRBJ1-5; no clear D. The CDR3 has 17 amino acids. From germline, CDR1 is MDHEN and CDR2 SYDVKM. V lost 4 bases, J lost 3 bases, and 19 bases lay in between. The CDR3 sequence: CASSSAETRADNQPQHF. CDR3 nucleotide sequence: TGTGCCAGCAGTTCAGCTGAAACGAGGGCGGACAATCAGCCCCAGCATTTT. The full variable domain, rest sourced from reference TRBV28 and TRBJ1-5, is DVKVTQSSRYLVKRTGEKVFLECVQDMDHENMFWYRQDPGLGLRLIYFSYDVKMKEKGDIPEGYSVSREKKERFSLILESASTNQTSMYLCASSSAETRADNQPQHFGDGTRLSIL.

CDR3 nucleotide sequence: TGTGCCAGCAGCAAAGAACGGGGGTCCAATTCACCCCTCCACTTT. It encodes CASSKERGSNSPLHF. The chain employs TRBV21-1 and TRBJ1-6. TRBV21-1 is annotated as a pseudogene. CDR3 size: 15 residues.

The V gene is TRBV28, the J gene TRBJ1-2, with TRBD1 as a possible D gene (6 bases). Per germline, CDR1 MDHEN and CDR2 SYDVKM. CDR3 length equals 12 residues. The V end lost 7 bases, the J end lost 6 bases, and 12 bases lay between the germline ends. CDR3 sequence: CASIKGVNGYTF. CDR3 sequence (DNA): TGTGCCAGCATTAAGGGGGTGAATGGCTACACCTTC.

The chain combines TRBV5-6 with TRBJ1-1; maybe TRBD1 (5 bases). The CDR3 runs to 15 residues. V was shortened by 1 base and J by 1 base, with 11 bases between the two germline ends. The germline V gene encodes CDR1 SGHDT and CDR2 YYEEEE. The CDR3 sequence is CASSLRPGRNTEAFF. The DNA of the CDR3 is TGTGCCAGCAGCTTGCGCCCAGGGAGGAACACTGAAGCTTTCTTT.

This clone was seen only once. The chain combines TRBV7-2 with TRBJ2-1; D tentatively fits TRBD1 or TRBD2 (5 bases each). The germline CDR1 and CDR2 sequences are SGHTA and FQGNSA. There are 14 residues in the CDR3. The V and J ends lost 2 bases and 9 bases respectively, with 14 bases between them. CDR3 protein: CASSLRDGLVEQFF. CDR3 in DNA: TGTGCCAGCAGCTTAAGGGACGGACTGGTTGAGCAGTTCTTC. The variable domain in full, with the rest retrieved from reference TRBV7-2 and TRBJ2-1, is GAGVSQSPSNKVTEKGKDVELRCDPISGHTALYWYRQSLGQGLEFLIYFQGNSAPDKSGLPSDRFSAERTGGSVSTLTIQRTQQEDSAVYLCASSLRDGLVEQFFGPGTRLTVL.

This chain connects TRBV27 to TRBJ2-1, with 7 bases lining up with TRBD1. The CDR3 consists of 14 residues. Trimming removed 5 bases from V and 7 bases from J; junction bases left unmatched: 8. In germline, CDR1 is MNHEY, CDR2 SMNVEV (reference sequence). The CDR3 sequence is CASSPRQGRNEQFF. The CDR3 coding sequence is TGTGCCAGCAGTCCCCGACAGGGACGGAATGAGCAGTTCTTC.

The genes are TRBV12-3 or TRBV12-4 and TRBJ2-4; TRBD1 or TRBD2 may be the D gene (5 bases each). Between the trimmed V and J ends, which lost 6 bases and 10 bases, there was a span of 16 bases. CDR3 length: 13 amino acids. CDR3 in DNA: TGTGCCAGCAGCTCCCTGTGGGGGAATATTCAGTACTTC. Its protein is CASSSLWGNIQYF.

The gene calls are TRBV7-3 and TRBJ1-1; no definite D call. Germline CDR1 and CDR2: SGHTA and FQGTGA. V was shortened by 1 base and J by 4 bases, with 7 bases between the two germline ends. The CDR3 extends over 13 amino acids. CDR3 sequence reads: CASSLKLSTEAFF. The CDR3 DNA follows: TGTGCCAGCAGCTTAAAATTATCCACTGAAGCTTTCTTT.

This clone was observed once. The gene calls are TRBV27 and TRBJ2-7, with 11 bases aligning to TRBD1. V shed 5 bases and J 9 bases; nucleotides not matched to a gene: 3. CDR1 is MNHEY and CDR2 is SMNVEV in the germline V gene (reference sequence). The CDR3 is made up of 12 amino acids. This CDR3 is CASSPGTGGQYF. The CDR3 nucleotides are TGTGCCAGCAGTCCCGGGACAGGGGGGCAGTACTTC.

The V and J genes are TRBV9 and TRBJ2-3; D is unresolved. CDR1 and CDR2 from the germline V gene are SGDLS and YYNGEE. The CDR3 spans 15 residues. With 0 bases removed from V and 2 bases from J, the gap between germline ends came to 10 bases. The CDR3 spells CASSVDSYFTDTQYF. CDR3 sequence (DNA): TGTGCCAGCAGCGTAGATAGTTACTTCACAGATACGCAGTATTTT.

The chain employs TRBV29-1 and TRBJ2-2, with TRBD2 identical over 11 bases. The CDR3 length is 14 residues. V shed 7 bases, J shed 0 bases, and the junction held 1 base outside the gene matches. Germline loops: CDR1 SQVTM, CDR2 ANQGSEA. The CDR3 protein is CSASGGTNTGELFF. The DNA for the CDR3 is TGCAGCGCTAGCGGGGGGACGAACACCGGGGAGCTGTTTTTT.

V is TRBV15 and J is TRBJ1-4; D not resolved. CDR3 length: 17 amino acids. Trimming shortened V by 0 bases and J by 6 bases, and 17 bases separated the two germline ends. Germline lookup yields CDR1 LNHNV and CDR2 YYDKDF (reference sequence). The CDR3 here is CATSRDRMAAGDEKLFF. CDR3 sequence (DNA): TGTGCCACCAGCAGAGATAGAATGGCAGCCGGTGATGAAAAACTGTTTTTT.

The J gene is TRBJ2-3, the V gene TRBV5-1, with 14 nucleotides matching TRBD2. CDR1 and CDR2 (germline): SGHRS, YFSETQ. The CDR3 spans 18 residues. Trimming cost V 4 bases and J 5 bases; bases outside gene matches: 12. CDR3 bases: TGCGCCAGCAGCGAGATCCCGACTAGCGGGGGGGGAGGAGATACGCAGTATTTT. This translates into CASSEIPTSGGGGDTQYF.